The source of this TCR beta chain is a study of shared clonotypes between healthy human individuals. CDR1 and CDR2 (germline): MDHEN, SYDVKM. V lost 4 bases and J lost 0, with 10 bases in between. This CDR3 is 15 amino acids long. Sorted-subset replicate PCR reactions were performed with 150 to 200 ng DNA, corresponding to roughly 30,000 T cell genomes. Using immunoSEQ multiplex PCR, the repertoire was profiled, and TCRdb retains in-frame clones only, with some absent. The table has about 820,000 clones, nearly 95% seen once. CD8 cells classed as naive were CD45RO-negative and positively selected for CCR7, excluding terminally differentiated effector memory CD45RA+ cells.

Input material: naive CD8+ T cells sorted from blood. The chain links TRBV28 to TRBJ1-5; D unresolved. This TCR derives from a man aged 25 to 40 in good health. The CDR3 is CASSWAINSNQPQHF. DNA of the CDR3: TGTGCCAGCAGTTGGGCCATTAATAGCAATCAGCCCCAGCATTTT.